This T cell receptor beta chain was profiled in a study of cytomegalovirus exposure and HLA in healthy donors. Study summary: Ancestry clustering placed 70% to 85% of over 300 genotyped donors in the Caucasian-associated cluster.

Per germline, CDR1 SGHRS and CDR2 YFSETQ. The length of the CDR3 is 17 residues. The J segment lost 0 bases and the V segment lost 4 bases, leaving 10 bases of the junction unmatched. Study conclusions and caveats: In a later analysis, TCR beta V- and J-gene trimming showed a link to a missense DCLRE1C variant.

A multiplex PCR was run with 60 Vbeta primers and 13 Jbeta primers. The protocol was immunoSEQ multiplex PCR, while the TCRdb copy is restricted to in-frame clones and leaves out a portion. This repertoire shows roughly 180,000 clones, roughly 80% found once; its top ten account for 1.3%. Worth noting for this clone: The antigen is unknown.

Sequenced: PBMCs. The V and J genes are TRBV5-1 and TRBJ2-5; 9 positions match TRBD1. This TCR derives from a man aged 25-45 years in good health and CMV-seronegative. The CDR3 DNA is TGCGCCAGCAGCACCGGACAGGGGATTGGGTACCAAGAGACCCAGTACTTC. Amino acids: CASSTGQGIGYQETQYF. Filled out from reference TRBV5-1 and TRBJ2-5, the complete variable domain reads KAGVTQTPRYLIKTRGQQVTLSCSPISGHRSVSWYQQTPGQGLQFLFEYFSETQRNKGNFPGRFSGRQFSNSRSEMNVSTLELGDSALYLCASSTGQGIGYQETQYFGPGTRLLVL.